Presented here are 7 T cell receptor beta chains from one specimen sequenced in a study of cytomegalovirus exposure and HLA in healthy donors. Primers for the PCR totalled 60 Vbeta and 13 Jbeta. The table came from immunoSEQ multiplex PCR; TCRdb's copy has only in-frame clones and leaves some out. Here the sample spans about 78,000 clones, 55% to 75% being singletons. The sequencing input was PBMCs. The receptor set was obtained from a man aged 25 to 45 in good health and CMV-seropositive.

This chain connects TRBV6-1 to TRBJ1-2; 11 bases align to TRBD1. Germline V gives CDR1 MNHNS, CDR2 SASEGT. CDR3 length: 15 residues. V was clipped by 1 base and J by 5 bases; unmatched bases: 3. This chain's CDR3 is CASSEGTGGRYGYTF. The DNA for the CDR3 is TGTGCCAGCAGTGAAGGGACAGGGGGCAGGTATGGCTACACCTTC.

The count of this clone is one. The chain combines TRBV25-1 with TRBJ2-1; D gene ambiguous. Germline assignment: CDR1 MGHDK and CDR2 SYGVNS. The V gene lost 3 bases and the J gene lost 8 bases, with 2 bases spanning the gap. This CDR3 region has 10 residues. The CDR3 nucleotides are TGTGCCAGCAGTGACTATGAGCAGTTCTTC. Amino acid sequence: CASSDYEQFF.

V gene TRBV28 combines with J gene TRBJ2-7; 9 nucleotides line up with TRBD1. Germline V gene sequence: CDR1 MDHEN, CDR2 SYDVKM. The CDR3 covers 14 residues. The V and J ends lost 7 bases and 7 bases, in that order; junction bases with no gene match: 11. This CDR3 is CASNPGQGLAEQYF. The CDR3, as DNA: TGTGCCAGCAATCCGGGACAGGGCCTTGCAGAGCAGTACTTC.

The table lists this clone with a few counts. Other DNA sequences in the sample encode the same CDR3. Here the CDR3 DNA reads TGTGCCAGCAGCCCTAAAACAGGGCCGCGGACTGAAGCTTTCTTT. It specifies CASSPKTGPRTEAFF. The rearrangement uses TRBV14 and TRBJ1-1; tentatively, D is TRBD1 (6 bases). V was trimmed by 4 bases and J by 5 bases, leaving 17 bases between them. The CDR3 is made up of 15 amino acids. The germline gives CDR1 SGHDN, CDR2 FVKESK.

The genes are TRBV5-1 and TRBJ1-1; 9 bases line up with TRBD1. The CDR3 runs to 15 residues. Trimming removed 2 bases from V and 5 bases from J; junction bases left unmatched: 7. The germline V gene has CDR1 SGHRS and CDR2 YFSETQ. The CDR3 region has the DNA TGCGCCAGCAGCTTACAGGGGGCAAGTGGGACTGAAGCTTTCTTT. Translated: CASSLQGASGTEAFF.

V usage is TRBV5-6 and J usage is TRBJ2-1; weak D call: TRBD1 (5 bases). V dropped 2 bases and J dropped 8 bases, with 11 bases sitting between them. Germline V gene lookup returns CDR1 SGHDT and CDR2 YYEEEE. This CDR3 contains 13 residues. CDR3 loop: CASSFSGMDEQFF. CDR3 coding DNA: TGTGCCAGCAGCTTTTCAGGGATGGATGAGCAGTTCTTC.

This clone was seen a handful of times. This sequence joins TRBV15 and TRBJ1-2; TRBD1 matches at 11 bases. The CDR3 sequence is 17 residues long. Germline trimming cut 0 bases from V and 8 bases from J; bases unmatched to any gene: 11. CDR1 and CDR2 from the germline V gene are LNHNV and YYDKDF (reference sequence). The CDR3 nucleotides read TGTGCCACCAGCAGAGATCTAGGACAGGGGGCCTTTGGGGGCTACACCTTC. Amino acids: CATSRDLGQGAFGGYTF.